Listed here are 7 T cell receptor beta chains from one sample, sequenced in a study of T cells in Graves' hyperthyroidism and ophthalmopathy. It was RNA transcripts that yielded the amplified TCR beta CDR3 regions. The primer set for the first-round RT-PCR of the TCR CDR3 was HTBI. From the multiplex PCR reads, TCRdb called clonotypes with MiXCR, one entry per CDR3 protein. The sample yields about 840,000 distinct CDR3 sequences, over 35% seen once. Sequences were obtained from blood. The origin of the receptors is a man between 18 and 29 years old with Graves' hyperthyroidism.

This clonotype came up a few times. The chain couples TRBV7-2 to TRBJ1-1; D remains unclear. Trimming removed 6 bases from V and 3 bases from J, with 11 bases in between. CDR3 length: 13 residues. Looked up from germline, CDR1 is SGHTA and CDR2 is FQGNSA. CDR3 sequence reads: CASRRLRDTEAFF. In DNA, the CDR3 is TGTGCCAGCAGGAGATTGAGGGACACTGAAGCTTTCTTT.

This clonotype was recorded many times. The chain links TRBV5-1 to TRBJ1-1; a weak D match, TRBD1 (5 bases). CDR1 is SGHRS and CDR2 is YFSETQ in the germline V gene. The CDR3 has 13 residues. V lost 0 bases to trimming and J lost 7 bases, with 10 bases between them. CDR3 sequence reads: CASSLEGRGEAFF. CDR3 nucleotides: TGCGCCAGCAGCTTGGAAGGGAGGGGTGAAGCTTTCTTT.

This clonotype has ten or more counts. The CDR3: CATSMWQGAQETQYF. CDR3 coding DNA: TGTGCCACCAGCATGTGGCAGGGTGCGCAAGAGACCCAGTACTTC. The gene calls are TRBV15 and TRBJ2-5, with D maybe TRBD1 (5 bases). The ends were cut back, 4 bases at V and 2 bases at J, with 14 bases in the middle. CDR3 size: 15 residues. Germline V gene lookup returns CDR1 LNHNV and CDR2 YYDKDF (reference sequence).

This clonotype was observed at least ten times. This sequence joins TRBV4-1 and TRBJ1-1, with D perhaps matching TRBD1 (5 bases). This CDR3 comprises 14 residues. V was shortened by 4 bases and J by 1 base, with 10 bases between the two germline ends. CDR1 and CDR2 from the germline V gene are MGHRA and YSYEKL. Here the CDR3 reads CASSRPGANTEAFF. CDR3 sequence (DNA): TGCGCCAGCAGCCGACCTGGGGCGAACACTGAAGCTTTCTTT.

The J gene is TRBJ2-2, the V gene TRBV7-8; 11 bases fit TRBD1. V shed 2 bases, J shed 10 bases, and the junction held 15 bases outside the gene matches. CDR3 size: 18 residues. Germline CDR1 and CDR2: SGHVS and FQNEAQ. CDR3 DNA: TGTGCCAGCAGCTTACTGGACAGGGGGCAAGTGTCGATGGAGGAGCTGTTTTTT. It encodes CASSLLDRGQVSMEELFF.

This clonotype was seen once. This chain links TRBV28 with TRBJ2-7; D gene ambiguous. Trimming left V 2 bases short and J 1 base short, with 12 bases between. CDR1 and CDR2 (germline): MDHEN, SYDVKM. The CDR3 has 15 residues. CDR3 coding DNA: TGTGCCAGCAGTTTACCGGCTACGGAATCCTACGAGCAGTACTTC. Protein: CASSLPATESYEQYF.

This clonotype was seen more than once but under ten times. The rearrangement links TRBV5-8 to TRBJ1-4, with D unresolved. The CDR3 spans 14 residues. V lost 1 base and J 8 bases, leaving 12 bases between the germline ends. Germline V gene data show CDR1 as SGHTS and CDR2 as YDEGEE. The chain's CDR3 is CASSLQGDPEKLFF. The CDR3 nucleotides are TGTGCCAGCAGCTTGCAAGGTGACCCAGAAAAACTGTTTTTT. Together with reference TRBV5-8 and TRBJ1-4, the CDR3 gives the full variable domain: EAGVTQSPTHLIKTRGQQATLRCSPISGHTSVYWYQQALGLGLQFLLWYDEGEERNRGNFPPRFSGRQFPNYSSELNVNALELEDSALYLCASSLQGDPEKLFFGSGTQLSVL.